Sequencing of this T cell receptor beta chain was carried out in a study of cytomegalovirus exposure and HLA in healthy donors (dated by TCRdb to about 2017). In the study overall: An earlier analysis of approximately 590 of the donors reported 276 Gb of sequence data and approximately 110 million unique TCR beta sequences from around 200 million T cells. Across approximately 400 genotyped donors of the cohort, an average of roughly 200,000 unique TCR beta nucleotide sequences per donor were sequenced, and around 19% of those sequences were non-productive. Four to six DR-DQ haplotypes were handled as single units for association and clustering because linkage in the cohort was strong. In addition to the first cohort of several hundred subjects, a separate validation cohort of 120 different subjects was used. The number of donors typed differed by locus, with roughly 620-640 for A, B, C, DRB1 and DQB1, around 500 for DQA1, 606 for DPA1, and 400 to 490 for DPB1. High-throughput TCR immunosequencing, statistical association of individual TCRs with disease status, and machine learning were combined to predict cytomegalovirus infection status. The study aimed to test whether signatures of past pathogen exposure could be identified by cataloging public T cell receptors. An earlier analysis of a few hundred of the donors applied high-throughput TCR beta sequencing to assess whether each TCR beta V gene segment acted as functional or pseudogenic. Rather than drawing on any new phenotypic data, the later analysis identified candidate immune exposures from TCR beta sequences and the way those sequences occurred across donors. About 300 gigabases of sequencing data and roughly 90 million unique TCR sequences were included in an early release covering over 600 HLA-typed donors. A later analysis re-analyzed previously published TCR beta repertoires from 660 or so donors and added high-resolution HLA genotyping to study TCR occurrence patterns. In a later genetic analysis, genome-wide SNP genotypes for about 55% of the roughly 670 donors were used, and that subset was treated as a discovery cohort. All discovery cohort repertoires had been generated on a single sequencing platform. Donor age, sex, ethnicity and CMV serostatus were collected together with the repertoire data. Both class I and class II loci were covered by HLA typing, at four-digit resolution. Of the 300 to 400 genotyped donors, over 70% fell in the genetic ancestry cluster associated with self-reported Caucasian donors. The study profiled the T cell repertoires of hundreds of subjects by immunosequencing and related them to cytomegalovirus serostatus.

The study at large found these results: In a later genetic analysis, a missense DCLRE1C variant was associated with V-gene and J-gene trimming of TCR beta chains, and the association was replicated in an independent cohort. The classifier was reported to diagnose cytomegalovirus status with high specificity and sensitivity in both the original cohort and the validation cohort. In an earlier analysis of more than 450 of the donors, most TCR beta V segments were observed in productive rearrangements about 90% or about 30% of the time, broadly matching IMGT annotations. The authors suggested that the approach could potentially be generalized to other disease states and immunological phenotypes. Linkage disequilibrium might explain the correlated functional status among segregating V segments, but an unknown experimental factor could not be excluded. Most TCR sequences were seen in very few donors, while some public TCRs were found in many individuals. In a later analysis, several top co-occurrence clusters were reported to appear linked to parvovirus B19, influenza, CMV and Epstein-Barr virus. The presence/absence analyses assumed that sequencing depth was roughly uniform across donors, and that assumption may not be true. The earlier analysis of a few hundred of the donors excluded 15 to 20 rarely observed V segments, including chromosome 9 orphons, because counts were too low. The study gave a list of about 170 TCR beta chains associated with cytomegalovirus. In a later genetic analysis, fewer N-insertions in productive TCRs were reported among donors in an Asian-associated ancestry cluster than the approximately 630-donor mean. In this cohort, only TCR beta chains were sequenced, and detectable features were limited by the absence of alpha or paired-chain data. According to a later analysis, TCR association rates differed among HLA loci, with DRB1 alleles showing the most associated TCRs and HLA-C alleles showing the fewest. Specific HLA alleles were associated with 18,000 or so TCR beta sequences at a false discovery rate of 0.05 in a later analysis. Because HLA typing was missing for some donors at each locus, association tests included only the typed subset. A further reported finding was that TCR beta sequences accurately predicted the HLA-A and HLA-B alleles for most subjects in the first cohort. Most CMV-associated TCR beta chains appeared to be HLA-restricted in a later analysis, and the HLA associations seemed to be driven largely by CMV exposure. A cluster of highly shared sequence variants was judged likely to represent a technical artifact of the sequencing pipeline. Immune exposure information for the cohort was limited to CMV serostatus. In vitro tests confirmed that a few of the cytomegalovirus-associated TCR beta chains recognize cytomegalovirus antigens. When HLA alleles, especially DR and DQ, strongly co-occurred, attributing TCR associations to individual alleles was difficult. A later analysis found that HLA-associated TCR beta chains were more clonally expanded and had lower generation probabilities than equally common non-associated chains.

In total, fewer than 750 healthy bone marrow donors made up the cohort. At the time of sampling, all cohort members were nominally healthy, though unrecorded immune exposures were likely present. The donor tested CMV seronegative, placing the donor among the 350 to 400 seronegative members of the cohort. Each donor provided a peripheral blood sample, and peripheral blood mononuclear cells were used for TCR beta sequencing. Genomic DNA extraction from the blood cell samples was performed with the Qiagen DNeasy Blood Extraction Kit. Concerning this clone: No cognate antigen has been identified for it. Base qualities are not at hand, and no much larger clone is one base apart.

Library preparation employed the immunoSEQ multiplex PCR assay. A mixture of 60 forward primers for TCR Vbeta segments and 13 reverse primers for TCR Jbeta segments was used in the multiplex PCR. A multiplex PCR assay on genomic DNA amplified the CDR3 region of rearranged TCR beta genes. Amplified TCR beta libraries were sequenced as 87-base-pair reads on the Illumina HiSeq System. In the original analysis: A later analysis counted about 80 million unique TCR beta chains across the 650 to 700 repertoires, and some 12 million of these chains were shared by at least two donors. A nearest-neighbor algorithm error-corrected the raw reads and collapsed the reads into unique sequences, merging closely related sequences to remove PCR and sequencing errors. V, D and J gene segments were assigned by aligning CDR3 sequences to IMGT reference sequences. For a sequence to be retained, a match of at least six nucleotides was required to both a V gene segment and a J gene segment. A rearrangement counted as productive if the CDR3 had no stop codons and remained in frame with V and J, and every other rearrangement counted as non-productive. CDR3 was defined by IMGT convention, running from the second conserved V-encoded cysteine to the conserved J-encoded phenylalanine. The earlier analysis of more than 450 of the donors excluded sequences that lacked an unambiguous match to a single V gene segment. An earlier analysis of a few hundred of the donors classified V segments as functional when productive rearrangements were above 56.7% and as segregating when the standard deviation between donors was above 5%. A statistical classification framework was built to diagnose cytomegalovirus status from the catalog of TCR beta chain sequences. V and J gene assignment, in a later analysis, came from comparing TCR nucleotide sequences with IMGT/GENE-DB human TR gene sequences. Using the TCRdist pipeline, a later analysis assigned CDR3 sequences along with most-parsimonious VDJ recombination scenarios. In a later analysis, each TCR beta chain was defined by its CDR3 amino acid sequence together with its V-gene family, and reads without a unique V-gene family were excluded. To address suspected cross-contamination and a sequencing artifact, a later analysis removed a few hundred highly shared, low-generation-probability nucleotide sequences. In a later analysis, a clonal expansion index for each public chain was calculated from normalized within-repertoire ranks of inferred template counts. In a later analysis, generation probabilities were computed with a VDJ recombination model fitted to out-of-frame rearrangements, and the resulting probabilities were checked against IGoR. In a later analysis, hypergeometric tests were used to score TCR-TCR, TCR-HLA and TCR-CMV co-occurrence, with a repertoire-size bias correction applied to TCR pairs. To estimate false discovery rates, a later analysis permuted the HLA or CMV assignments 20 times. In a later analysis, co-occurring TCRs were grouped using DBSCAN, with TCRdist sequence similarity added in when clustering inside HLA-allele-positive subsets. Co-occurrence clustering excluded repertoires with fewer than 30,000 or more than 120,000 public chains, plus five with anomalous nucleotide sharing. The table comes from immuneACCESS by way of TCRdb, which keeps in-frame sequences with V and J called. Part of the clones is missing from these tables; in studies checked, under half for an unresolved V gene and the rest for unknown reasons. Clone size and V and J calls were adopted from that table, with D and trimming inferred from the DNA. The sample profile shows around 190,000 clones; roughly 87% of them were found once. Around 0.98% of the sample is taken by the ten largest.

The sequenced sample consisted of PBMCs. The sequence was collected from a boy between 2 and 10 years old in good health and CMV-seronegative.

This receptor has the CDR3 CASSLGSPQYEQYF. In nucleotides, the sequence is TGTGCCAGCAGCCTCGGTAGCCCACAATACGAGCAGTACTTC. The receptor chain draws on TRBV11-2 and TRBJ2-7; confidence is insufficient to name the D gene. Trimming costs V 5 bases and J 4 bases, and their ends lie 15 bases apart. The germline V gene sets CDR1 to SGHAT and CDR2 to FQNNGV. Including cysteine and phenylalanine, the CDR3 has 14 amino acids. The entry retains the CDR3 DNA only, 42 bases that are in frame from base 1.